The clone carrying this T cell receptor beta chain was counted at least ten times. As yet, its antigen is unknown. RNA transcripts gave rise to amplified TCR beta CDR3 regions. A first-round RT-PCR of the TCR CDR3 used the HTBI primer set. TCRdb re-called the multiplex PCR reads through MiXCR, storing one row per CDR3 protein. The sample comprises some 560,000 distinct CDR3 sequences, 12% to 15% of which are singletons, and approximately 15% rests with the top ten. The sample is drawn from a study of T cells in Graves' hyperthyroidism and ophthalmopathy. Study in general: Pretreatment peripheral blood was obtained at initial diagnosis.

Overall study findings and caveats: Blood held most thyroid clonotypes expanded above 0.001 frequency.

This CDR3 contains 14 residues. Unmatched junction bases numbered 3, after V lost 4 bases and J lost 6 bases. CDR1 and CDR2 (germline): MGHRA, YSYEKL. The definition of stable Graves' hyperthyroidism was no ophthalmopathy progression within 18 months. Hyperthyroidism in the patients, aged 18 to 65, was newly diagnosed and under 2 months in duration. The source material was blood. This TCR was sampled from a woman between 35 and 50 years old with Graves' hyperthyroidism. The chain has TRBV4-1 and TRBJ2-7, with 13 nucleotides matching TRBD2. Written as DNA, the CDR3 is TGCGCCAGCAGCCGCGGACTAGCGGGAGTCGAGCAGTACTTC. Translated, it gives CASSRGLAGVEQYF.